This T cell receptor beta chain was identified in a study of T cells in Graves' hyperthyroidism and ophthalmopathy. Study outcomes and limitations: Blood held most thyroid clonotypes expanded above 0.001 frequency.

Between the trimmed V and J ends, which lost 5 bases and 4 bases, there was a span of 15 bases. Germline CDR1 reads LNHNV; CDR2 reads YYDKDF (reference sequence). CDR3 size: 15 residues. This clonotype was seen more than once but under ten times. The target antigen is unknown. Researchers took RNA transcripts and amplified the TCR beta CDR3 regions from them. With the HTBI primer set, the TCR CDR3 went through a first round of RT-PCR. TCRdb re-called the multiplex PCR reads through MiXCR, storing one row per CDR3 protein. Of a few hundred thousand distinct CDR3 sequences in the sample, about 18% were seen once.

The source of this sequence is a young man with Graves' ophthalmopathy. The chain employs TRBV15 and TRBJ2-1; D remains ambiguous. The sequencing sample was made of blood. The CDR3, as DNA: TGTGCCACCAGCCCGTTGGGCACGGATTACAATGAGCAGTTCTTC. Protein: CATSPLGTDYNEQFF.